What follows are 23 T cell receptor beta chains derived from one specimen sequenced in a study of CD8+ T cells in alopecia areata (dated by TCRdb to the late 2010s). The time point label here, explained by the study, means: around 22 weeks on oral tofacitinib. Reading the label with the study, this specimen's treatment or condition is: oral pan-JAK inhibitor, 5-10 mg twice daily. The library was made by the immunoSEQ multiplex PCR assay. For TCR sequencing, RNA was extracted from every sample and reverse transcribed into cDNA to serve as template. TCRdb limited this immuneACCESS table to in-frame rearrangements with V and J called. A share of clones is missing; checked studies link under half to unresolved V genes, and the rest is unexplained. The sample table lists roughly 110,000 clones, around three fifths of them with a count of one. 3% to 4% of the sample comes from the top ten. Here the sequenced sample was CD4+ T cells sorted from blood, taken at week 24, from a patient treated with tofacitinib. The origin of the receptors is a human donor with alopecia areata.

This clone has just a few counts. The rearrangement uses TRBV4-3 and TRBJ2-3; D is possibly TRBD2 (7 bases). The CDR3 runs to 17 residues. Trimming shortened V by 4 bases and J by 4 bases, and 21 bases separated the two germline ends. CDR1 and CDR2 from the germline V gene are LGHNA and YSLEER. The CDR3 nucleotides are TGCGCCAGCAGCCGTTCTTTGAGGGGGGGCGGGTCAGATACGCAGTATTTT. Its protein product is CASSRSLRGGGSDTQYF.

Only one count was recorded for this clone. The rearrangement links TRBV11-2 to TRBJ2-5; D is unclear. The CDR3 loop spans 14 amino acids. Per germline, CDR1 SGHAT and CDR2 FQNNGV. V was clipped by 2 bases and J by 2 bases, with 9 bases between them. CDR3 sequence reads: CASSLSQTQETQYF. The CDR3, as DNA: TGTGCCAGCAGCTTATCGCAGACTCAAGAGACCCAGTACTTC.

This chain connects TRBV5-1 to TRBJ1-1; TRBD1 might be the D (6 bases). Looked up from germline, CDR1 is SGHRS and CDR2 is YFSETQ. The CDR3 totals 14 residues. Deletions cut 5 bases from V and 3 bases from J, with 14 bases between. The CDR3 DNA reads TGCGCCAGCAGGAAACAGGGAGCGGACACTGAAGCTTTCTTT. Its translation: CASRKQGADTEAFF.

The V and J genes are TRBV30 and TRBJ2-5, with D tentatively TRBD1 or TRBD2 (6 bases each). This CDR3 has 12 residues. From germline, CDR1 is GTSNPN and CDR2 SVGIG (reference sequence). V was trimmed by 2 bases and J by 7 bases, leaving 11 bases between them. The CDR3, as DNA: TGTGCCTGGAGTCGAGGGGGAGGGACCCAGTACTTC. It codes for CAWSRGGGTQYF.

Here the CDR3 DNA reads TGCAGCGTTCATACCCGACAGGGGCGCAGGGGCTACACCTTC. Residues: CSVHTRQGRRGYTF. The J gene is TRBJ1-2, the V gene TRBV29-1; 8 nucleotides align to TRBD1. This CDR3 has 14 residues. V dropped 5 bases and J dropped 8; count of bases not matched to a gene: 13. CDR1 and CDR2 (germline): SQVTM, ANQGSEA.

The chain carries TRBV7-2 and TRBJ2-1; D unclear. CDR3 length: 13 residues. Deletions cut 1 base from V and 5 bases from J, with 6 bases between. Germline V gene data show CDR1 as SGHTA and CDR2 as FQGNSA. CDR3 sequence (DNA): TGTGCCAGCAGCTTAGATCGGAACAATGAGCAGTTCTTC. Protein sequence: CASSLDRNNEQFF.

The V gene is TRBV15, the J gene TRBJ1-4; possible D gene TRBD1, 6 bases. There are 15 residues in the CDR3. V was shortened by 2 bases and J by 1 base, with 8 bases between the two germline ends. Germline V gene data show CDR1 as LNHNV and CDR2 as YYDKDF (reference sequence). Written as DNA, the CDR3 is TGTGCCACCAGCAGAAAACAGGGAACTAATGAAAAACTGTTTTTT. It yields the protein CATSRKQGTNEKLFF. The whole variable domain, remainder taken from reference TRBV15 and TRBJ1-4, is DAMVIQNPRYQVTQFGKPVTLSCSQTLNHNVMYWYQQKSSQAPKLLFHYYDKDFNNEADTPDNFQSRRPNTSFCFLDIRSPGLGDTAMYLCATSRKQGTNEKLFFGSGTQLSVL.

The CDR3 region is CAAGSGGRSYNEQFF. For the CDR3, the DNA is TGTGCCGCCGGTAGCGGGGGCCGTTCCTACAATGAGCAGTTCTTC. The genes are TRBV7-9 and TRBJ2-1, with 9 bases aligning to TRBD2. The CDR3 has 15 amino acids. Germline values: CDR1 SEHNR, CDR2 FQNEAQ (reference sequence). Trimming cost V 11 bases and J 1 base; bases outside gene matches: 9.

V is TRBV5-6 and J is TRBJ2-3, with D maybe TRBD1 (6 bases). This CDR3 is 13 amino acids long. From germline, CDR1 is SGHDT and CDR2 YYEEEE. The V and J ends lost 4 bases and 4 bases respectively, with 10 bases between them. In DNA form, the CDR3 reads TGTGCCAGCAGCCTCCCAGGGGCAGATACGCAGTATTTT. Translating gives CASSLPGADTQYF.

This chain joins TRBV5-6 and TRBJ2-7; D is perhaps TRBD1 or TRBD2 (5 bases each). The germline V and J ends were trimmed by 3 bases and 7 bases, with 17 bases remaining between them. Germline lookup yields CDR1 SGHDT and CDR2 YYEEEE. The CDR3 extends over 14 amino acids. In DNA form, the CDR3 reads TGTGCCAGCAGCTGGGGACCAAACCCCGGGGAGCAGTACTTC. Translated, it gives CASSWGPNPGEQYF. The entire variable domain, with the rest obtained from reference TRBV5-6 and TRBJ2-7, is as follows: DAGVTQSPTHLIKTRGQQVTLRCSPKSGHDTVSWYQQALGQGPQFIFQYYEEEERQRGNFPDRFSGHQFPNYSSELNVNALLLGDSALYLCASSWGPNPGEQYFGPGTRLTVT.

The V gene is TRBV5-1, the J gene TRBJ1-5, with 8 nucleotides matching TRBD1. Germline V gene lookup returns CDR1 SGHRS and CDR2 YFSETQ. CDR3 length equals 13 residues. The V gene end was trimmed by 3 bases and the J gene end by 8 bases; junction bases not matched to a gene: 4. CDR3 DNA sequence: TGCGCCAGCAGCTGGACAGGGATAGAGCCCCAGCATTTT. It specifies CASSWTGIEPQHF.

The J gene is TRBJ2-5, the V gene TRBV29-1, with D perhaps assigned TRBD1 or TRBD2 (5 bases each). The V end was cut by 6 bases, the J end by 2 bases, with 19 bases between. The CDR3 runs to 15 residues. Germline V gives CDR1 SQVTM, CDR2 ANQGSEA. The CDR3 bases are TGCAGCGTCCCACCGGGGCCTGGTCCTCAAGAGACCCAGTACTTC. This sequence encodes CSVPPGPGPQETQYF.

The chain employs TRBV30 and TRBJ1-6, with 9 nucleotides matching TRBD1. Germline V gene lookup returns CDR1 GTSNPN and CDR2 SVGIG (reference sequence). The V segment lost 4 bases and the J segment 8 bases; nucleotides outside the gene matches: 6. This CDR3 region has 14 residues. CDR3 loop: CAWTPGTGYSPLHF. The CDR3 DNA reads TGTGCCTGGACCCCCGGGACAGGGTATTCACCCCTCCACTTT.

A few counts support this clone. V gene TRBV7-9 combines with J gene TRBJ1-1; TRBD1 matches 9 bases. The CDR3 extends over 14 amino acids. Germline CDR1 SEHNR, CDR2 FQNEAQ (reference sequence). V was pared by 8 bases and J by 2 bases, with 6 bases of the junction left unmatched. The CDR3 nucleotides are TGTGCCAGCGGTACAGGGGGCATAAACACTGAAGCTTTCTTT. Residues: CASGTGGINTEAFF.

This clone has just a few counts. The chain recombines TRBV30 with TRBJ2-6; unclear D gene. Germline loops: CDR1 GTSNPN, CDR2 SVGIG (reference sequence). This CDR3 is 14 amino acids long. The V gene lost 5 bases and the J gene lost 3 bases, with 11 bases spanning the gap. In DNA form, the CDR3 reads TGTGCCTGGTTGAGGTTGGATGGGGCCAACGTCCTGACTTTC. Translation gives CAWLRLDGANVLTF.

The CDR3 sequence: CASSLAVTDTQYF. The CDR3 DNA reads as TGTGCCAGCAGCTTAGCGGTCACAGATACGCAGTATTTT. This chain uses TRBV7-3 with TRBJ2-3; no reliable D call. V lost 2 bases, J lost 2 bases, and 5 bases lay in between. Germline V gives CDR1 SGHTA, CDR2 FQGTGA. This CDR3 comprises 13 residues.

CDR3 in DNA: TGTGCCAGCAGACTCCGGGACTGGGGTGAGACCCAGTACTTC. Translated, it gives CASRLRDWGETQYF. The rearrangement uses TRBV5-6 and TRBJ2-5, with D possibly matching TRBD2 (6 bases). The CDR3 extends over 14 amino acids. Trimming took off 5 bases at V and 5 bases at J, with 16 bases between the two ends. Per germline, CDR1 SGHDT and CDR2 YYEEEE.

The V call is TRBV7-6, the J call TRBJ1-1; TRBD1 aligns across 7 bases. The germline CDR1 and CDR2 sequences are SGHVS and FNYEAQ. The junction had 5 bases not matched to a gene; V was cut back by 0 bases and J by 7 bases. This CDR3 comprises 14 residues. The CDR3 sequence is CASSLARGRSEAFF. In DNA form, the CDR3 reads TGTGCCAGCAGCTTAGCTAGGGGGCGAAGTGAAGCTTTCTTT.

The chain has TRBV4-3 and TRBJ1-2; D is ambiguous. CDR1 and CDR2 (germline): LGHNA, YSLEER. CDR3 size: 14 residues. V lost 1 base to trimming and J lost 4 bases, with 10 bases between them. The CDR3 DNA follows: TGCGCCAGCAGCCAAGTCGGGAATCCCTATGGCTACACCTTC. Its translation is CASSQVGNPYGYTF.

This sequence joins TRBV2 and TRBJ1-4; D gene ambiguous. The CDR3 extends over 13 amino acids. V lost 6 bases and J 4 bases, leaving 9 bases between the germline ends. Germline-derived CDR1 and CDR2 are SNHLY and FYNNEI. CDR3 DNA: TGTGCCAGCAGCACGGACTATAATGAAAAACTGTTTTTT. It is translated as CASSTDYNEKLFF.

V is TRBV7-8 and J is TRBJ2-3; D unclear. Germline loops: CDR1 SGHVS, CDR2 FQNEAQ. The CDR3 is 12 amino acids. Trimming took off 5 bases at V and 6 bases at J, with 9 bases between the two ends. This CDR3 is CASSTYWDTQYF. CDR3 sequence (DNA): TGTGCCAGCAGCACCTATTGGGATACGCAGTATTTT.

This clone was observed a few times. The chain links TRBV7-6 to TRBJ2-2; 9 positions match TRBD1. Germline-derived CDR1 and CDR2 are SGHVS and FNYEAQ. V dropped 4 bases and J dropped 7; count of bases not matched to a gene: 19. The CDR3 sequence is 19 residues long. The CDR3 is CASSSHRFTGGAMGGELFF. The CDR3 region has the DNA TGTGCCAGCAGCTCCCACCGTTTTACAGGGGGCGCGATGGGCGGGGAGCTGTTTTTT.

The chain joins TRBV4-1 to TRBJ2-1; TRBD2 is a possible D gene (5 bases). Germline loops: CDR1 MGHRA, CDR2 YSYEKL. The CDR3 runs to 12 residues. Trimming left V 4 bases short and J 8 bases short, with 9 bases between. The CDR3 region is CASSLEGDEQFF. DNA of the CDR3: TGCGCCAGCAGCCTCGAGGGCGATGAGCAGTTCTTC.